The sequence of this T cell receptor (beta chain) was determined in a study of blood T cell repertoires in COVID-19. The CDR3 totals 15 residues. Germline CDR1 MNHEY, CDR2 SVGAGI. The V end was cut by 6 bases, the J end by 3 bases, with 17 bases between. Authors' analysis steps: Nucleated cell number was recorded as an estimate derived from reference gene primer amplification. The data were produced by immunoSEQ multiplex PCR, yet TCRdb's version contains in-frame clones alone and is incomplete. That table supplies the V and J calls and clone size; D and trimming were determined from the DNA. The data hold 150,000 to 200,000 clones, with around 83% observed a single time.

This chain uses TRBV6-5 with TRBJ2-5, with D possibly matching TRBD2 (5 bases). The clonotype comes from a woman in her seventies with COVID-19, enrolled during active disease. Sequencing was performed on peripheral blood. CDR3 DNA sequence: TGTGCCAGCAGGCTGGAAGGACTCGGAGAAGAGACCCAGTACTTC. Translated, it gives CASRLEGLGEETQYF.